This record concerns one TCR beta chain sequence. Clones were read by immunoSEQ multiplex PCR, and TCRdb kept only the in-frame ones, dropping some. Among about 68,000 clones listed, about 97% were seen once. The sample is drawn from a study of technical replicates of blood from a handful of donors. This CDR3 is 13 amino acids long. The germline CDR1 and CDR2 sequences are GTSNPN and SVGIG (reference sequence). After removal of 5 bases from V and 1 base from J, the junction contained 4 bases not matched to a gene. This rearrangement joins TRBV30 to TRBJ2-7; 8 nucleotides align to TRBD1. This sequence originates from a human donor in good health. Sequencing was performed on T cells isolated from PBMCs. In DNA, the CDR3 is TGTGCCTGGTCGAGGGACAGGTCCTACGAGCAGTACTTC. Its protein product is CAWSRDRSYEQYF. The variable domain in full, completed from reference TRBV30 and TRBJ2-7, reads SQTIHQWPATLVQPVGSPLSLECTVEGTSNPNLYWYRQAAGRGLQLLFYSVGIGQISSEVPQNLSASRPQDRQFILSSKKLLLSDSGFYLCAWSRDRSYEQYFGPGTRLTVT.